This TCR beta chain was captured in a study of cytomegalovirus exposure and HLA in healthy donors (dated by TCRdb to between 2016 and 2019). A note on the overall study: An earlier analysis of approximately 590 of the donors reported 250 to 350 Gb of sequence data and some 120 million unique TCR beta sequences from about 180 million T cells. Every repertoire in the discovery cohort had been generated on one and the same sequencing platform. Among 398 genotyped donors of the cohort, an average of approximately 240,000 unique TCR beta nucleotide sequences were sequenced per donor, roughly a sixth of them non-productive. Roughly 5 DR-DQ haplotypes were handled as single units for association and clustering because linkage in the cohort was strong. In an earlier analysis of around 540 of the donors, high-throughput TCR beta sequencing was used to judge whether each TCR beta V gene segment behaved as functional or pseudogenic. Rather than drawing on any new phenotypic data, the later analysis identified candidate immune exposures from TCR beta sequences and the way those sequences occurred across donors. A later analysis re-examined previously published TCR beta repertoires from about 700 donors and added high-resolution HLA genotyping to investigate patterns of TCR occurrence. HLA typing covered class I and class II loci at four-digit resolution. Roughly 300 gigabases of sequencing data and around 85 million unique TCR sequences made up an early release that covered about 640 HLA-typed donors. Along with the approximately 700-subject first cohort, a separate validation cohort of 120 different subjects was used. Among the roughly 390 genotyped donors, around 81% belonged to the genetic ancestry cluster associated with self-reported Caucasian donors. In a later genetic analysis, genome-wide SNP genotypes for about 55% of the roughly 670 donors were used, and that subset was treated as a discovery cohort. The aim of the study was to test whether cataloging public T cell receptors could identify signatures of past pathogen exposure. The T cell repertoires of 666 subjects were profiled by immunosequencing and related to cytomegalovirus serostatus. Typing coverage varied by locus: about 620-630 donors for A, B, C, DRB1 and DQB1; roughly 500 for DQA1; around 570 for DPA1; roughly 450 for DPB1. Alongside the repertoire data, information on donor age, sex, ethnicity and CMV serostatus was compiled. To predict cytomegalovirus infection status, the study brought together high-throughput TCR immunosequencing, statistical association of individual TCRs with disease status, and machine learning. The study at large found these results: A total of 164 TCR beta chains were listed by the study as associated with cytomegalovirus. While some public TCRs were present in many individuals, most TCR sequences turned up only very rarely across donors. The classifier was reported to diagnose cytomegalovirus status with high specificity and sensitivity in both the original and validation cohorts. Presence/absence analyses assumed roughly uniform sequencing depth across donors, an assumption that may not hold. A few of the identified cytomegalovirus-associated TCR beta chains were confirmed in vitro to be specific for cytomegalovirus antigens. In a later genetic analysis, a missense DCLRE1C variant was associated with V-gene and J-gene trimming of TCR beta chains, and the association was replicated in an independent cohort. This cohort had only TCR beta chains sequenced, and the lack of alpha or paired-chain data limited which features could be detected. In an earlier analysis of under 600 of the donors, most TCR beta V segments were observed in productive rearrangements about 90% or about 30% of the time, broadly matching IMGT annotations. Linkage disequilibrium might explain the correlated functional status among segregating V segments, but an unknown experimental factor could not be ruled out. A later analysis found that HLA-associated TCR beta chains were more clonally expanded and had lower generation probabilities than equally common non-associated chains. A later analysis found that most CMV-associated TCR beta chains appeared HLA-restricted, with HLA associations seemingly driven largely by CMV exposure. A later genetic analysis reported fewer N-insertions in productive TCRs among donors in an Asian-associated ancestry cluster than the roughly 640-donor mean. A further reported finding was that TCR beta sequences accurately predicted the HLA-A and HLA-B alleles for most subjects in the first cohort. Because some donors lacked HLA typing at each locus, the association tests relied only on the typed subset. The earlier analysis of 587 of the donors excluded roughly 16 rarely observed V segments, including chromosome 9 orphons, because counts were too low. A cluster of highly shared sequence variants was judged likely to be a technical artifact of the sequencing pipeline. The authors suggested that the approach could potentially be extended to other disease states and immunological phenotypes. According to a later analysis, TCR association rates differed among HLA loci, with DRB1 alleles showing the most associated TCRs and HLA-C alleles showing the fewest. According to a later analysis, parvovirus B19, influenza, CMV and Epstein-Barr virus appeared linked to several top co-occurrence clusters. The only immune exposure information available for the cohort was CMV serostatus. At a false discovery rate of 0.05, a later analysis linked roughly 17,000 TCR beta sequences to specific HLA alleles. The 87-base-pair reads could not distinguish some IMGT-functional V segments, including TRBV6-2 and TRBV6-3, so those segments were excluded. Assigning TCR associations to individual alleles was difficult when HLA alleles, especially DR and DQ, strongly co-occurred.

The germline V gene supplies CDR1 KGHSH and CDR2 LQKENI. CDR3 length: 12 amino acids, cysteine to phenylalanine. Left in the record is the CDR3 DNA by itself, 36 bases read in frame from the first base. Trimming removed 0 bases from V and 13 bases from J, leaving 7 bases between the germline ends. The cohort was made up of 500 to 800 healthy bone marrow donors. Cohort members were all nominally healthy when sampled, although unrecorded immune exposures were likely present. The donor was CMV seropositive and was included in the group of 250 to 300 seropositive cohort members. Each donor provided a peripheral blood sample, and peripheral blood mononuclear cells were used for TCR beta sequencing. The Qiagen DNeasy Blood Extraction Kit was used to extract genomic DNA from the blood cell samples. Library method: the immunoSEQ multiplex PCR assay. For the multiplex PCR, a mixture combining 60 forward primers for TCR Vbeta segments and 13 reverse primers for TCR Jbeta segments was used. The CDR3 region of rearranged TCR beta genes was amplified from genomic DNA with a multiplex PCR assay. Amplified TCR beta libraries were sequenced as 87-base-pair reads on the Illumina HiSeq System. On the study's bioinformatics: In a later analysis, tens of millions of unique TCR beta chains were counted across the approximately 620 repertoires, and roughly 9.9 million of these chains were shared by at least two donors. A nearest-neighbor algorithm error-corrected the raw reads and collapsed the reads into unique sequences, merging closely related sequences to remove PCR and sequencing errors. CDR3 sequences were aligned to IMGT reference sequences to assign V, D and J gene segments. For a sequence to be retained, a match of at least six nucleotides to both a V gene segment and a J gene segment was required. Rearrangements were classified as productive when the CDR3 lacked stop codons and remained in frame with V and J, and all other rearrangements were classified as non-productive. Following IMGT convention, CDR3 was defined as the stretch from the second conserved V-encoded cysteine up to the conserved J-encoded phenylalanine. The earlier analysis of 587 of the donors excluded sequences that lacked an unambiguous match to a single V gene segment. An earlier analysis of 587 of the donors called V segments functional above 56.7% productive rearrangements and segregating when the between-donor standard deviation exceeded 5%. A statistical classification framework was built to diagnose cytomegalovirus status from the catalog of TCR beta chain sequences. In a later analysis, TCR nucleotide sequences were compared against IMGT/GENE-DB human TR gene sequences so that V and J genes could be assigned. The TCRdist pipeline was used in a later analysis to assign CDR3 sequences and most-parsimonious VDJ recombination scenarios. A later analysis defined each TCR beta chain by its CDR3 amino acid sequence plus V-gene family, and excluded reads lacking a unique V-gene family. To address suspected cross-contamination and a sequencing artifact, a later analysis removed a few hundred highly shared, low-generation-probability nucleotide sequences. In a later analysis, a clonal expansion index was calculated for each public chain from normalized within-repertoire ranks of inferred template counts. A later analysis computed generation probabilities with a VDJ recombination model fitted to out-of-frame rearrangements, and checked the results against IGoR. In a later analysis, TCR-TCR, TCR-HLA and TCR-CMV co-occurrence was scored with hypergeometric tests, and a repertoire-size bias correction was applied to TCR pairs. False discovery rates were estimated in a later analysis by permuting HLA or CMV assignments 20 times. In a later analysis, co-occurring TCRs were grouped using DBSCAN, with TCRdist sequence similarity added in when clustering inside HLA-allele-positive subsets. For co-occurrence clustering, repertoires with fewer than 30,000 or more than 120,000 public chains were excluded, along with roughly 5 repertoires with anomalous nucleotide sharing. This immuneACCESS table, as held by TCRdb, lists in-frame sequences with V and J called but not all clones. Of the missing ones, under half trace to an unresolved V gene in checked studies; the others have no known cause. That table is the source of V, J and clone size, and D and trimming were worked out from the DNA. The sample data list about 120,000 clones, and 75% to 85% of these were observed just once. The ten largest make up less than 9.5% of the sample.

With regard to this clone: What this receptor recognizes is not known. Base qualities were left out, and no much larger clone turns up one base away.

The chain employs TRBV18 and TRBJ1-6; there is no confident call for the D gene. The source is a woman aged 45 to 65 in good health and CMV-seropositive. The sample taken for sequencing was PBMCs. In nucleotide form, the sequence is TGTGCCAGCTCACCACCGGCTTCGCCCCTCCACTTT. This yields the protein CASSPPASPLHF.